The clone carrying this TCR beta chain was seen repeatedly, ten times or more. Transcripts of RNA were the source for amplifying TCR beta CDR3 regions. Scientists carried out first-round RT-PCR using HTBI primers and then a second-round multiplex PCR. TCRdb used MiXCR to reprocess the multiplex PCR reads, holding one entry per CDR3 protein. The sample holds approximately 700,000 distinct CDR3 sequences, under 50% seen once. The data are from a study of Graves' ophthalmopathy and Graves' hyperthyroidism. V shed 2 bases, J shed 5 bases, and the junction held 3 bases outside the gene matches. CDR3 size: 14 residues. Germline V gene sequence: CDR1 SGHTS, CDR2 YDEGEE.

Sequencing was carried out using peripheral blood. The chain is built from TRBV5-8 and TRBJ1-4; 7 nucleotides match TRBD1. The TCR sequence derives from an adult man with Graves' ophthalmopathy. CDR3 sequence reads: CASSFAGGNEKLFF. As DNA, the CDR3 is TGTGCCAGCAGCTTCGCAGGGGGAAATGAAAAACTGTTTTTT.